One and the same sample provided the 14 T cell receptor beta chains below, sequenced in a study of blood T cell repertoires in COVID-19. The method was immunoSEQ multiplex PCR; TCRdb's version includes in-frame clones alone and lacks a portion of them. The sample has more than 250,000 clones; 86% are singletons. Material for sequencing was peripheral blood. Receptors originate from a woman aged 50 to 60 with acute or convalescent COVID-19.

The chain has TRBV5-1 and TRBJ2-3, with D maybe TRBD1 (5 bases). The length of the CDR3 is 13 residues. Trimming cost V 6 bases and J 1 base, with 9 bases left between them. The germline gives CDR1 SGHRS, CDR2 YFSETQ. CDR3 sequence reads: CASTDSRTDTQYF. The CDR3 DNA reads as TGCGCCAGCACCGACAGTCGCACAGATACGCAGTATTTT.

DNA of the CDR3: TGTGCCATCAGGCCGGACAATAATTCACCCCTCCACTTT. Encoded protein: CAIRPDNNSPLHF. The V and J genes are TRBV10-3 and TRBJ1-6, with a weak D call TRBD1 (5 bases). The CDR3 loop spans 13 amino acids. Germline CDR1 reads ENHRY; CDR2 reads SYGVKD. Trimming removed 6 bases from V and 5 bases from J, with 8 bases in between.

The CDR3 sequence: CATSTPGTGVTGELFF. The CDR3 DNA follows: TGTGCCACCAGCACGCCCGGGACAGGGGTAACCGGGGAGCTGTTTTTT. This chain uses TRBV15 with TRBJ2-2; 10 nucleotides agree with TRBD1. This CDR3 has 16 amino acids. Germline assignment: CDR1 LNHNV and CDR2 YYDKDF (reference sequence). With 4 bases clipped from V and 5 bases from J, the junction kept 7 bases outside the gene matches. Looking up the rest from reference TRBV15 and TRBJ2-2 gives the full variable domain: DAMVIQNPRYQVTQFGKPVTLSCSQTLNHNVMYWYQQKSSQAPKLLFHYYDKDFNNEADTPDNFQSRRPNTSFCFLDIRSPGLGDTAMYLCATSTPGTGVTGELFFGEGSRLTVL.

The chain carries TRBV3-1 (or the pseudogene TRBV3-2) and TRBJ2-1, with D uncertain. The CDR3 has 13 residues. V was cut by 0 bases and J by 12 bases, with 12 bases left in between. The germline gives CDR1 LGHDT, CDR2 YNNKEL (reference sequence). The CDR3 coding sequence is TGTGCCAGCAGCCAAGAGGAGAGAACGGGGCAGTTCTTC. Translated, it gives CASSQEERTGQFF.

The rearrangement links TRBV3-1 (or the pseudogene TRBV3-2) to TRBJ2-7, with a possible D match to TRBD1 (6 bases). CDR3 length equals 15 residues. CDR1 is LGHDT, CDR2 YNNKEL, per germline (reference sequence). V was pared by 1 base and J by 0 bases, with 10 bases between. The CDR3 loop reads CASSQAGTNSYEQYF. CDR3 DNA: TGTGCCAGCAGCCAAGCCGGGACAAACTCCTACGAGCAGTACTTC.

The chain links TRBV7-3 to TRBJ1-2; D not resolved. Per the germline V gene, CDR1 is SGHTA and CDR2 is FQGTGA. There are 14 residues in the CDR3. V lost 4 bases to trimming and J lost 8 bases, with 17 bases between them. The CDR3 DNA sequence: TGTGCCAGCAGCTCCGGGTCCCGGATAGGAGGCTACACCTTC. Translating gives CASSSGSRIGGYTF.

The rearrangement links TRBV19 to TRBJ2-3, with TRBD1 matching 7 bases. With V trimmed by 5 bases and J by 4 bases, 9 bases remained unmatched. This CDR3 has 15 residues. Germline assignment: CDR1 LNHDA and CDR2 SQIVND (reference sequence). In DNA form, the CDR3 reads TGTGCCAGTAGTGTAACAGGGGACATGTCAGATACGCAGTATTTT. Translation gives CASSVTGDMSDTQYF.

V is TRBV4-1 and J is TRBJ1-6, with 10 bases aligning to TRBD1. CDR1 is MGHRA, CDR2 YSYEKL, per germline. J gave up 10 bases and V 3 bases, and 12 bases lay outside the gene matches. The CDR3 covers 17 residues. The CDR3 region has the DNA TGCGCCAGCAGCCAGCCGGGACAGGGGATGGTATACTCACCCCTCCACTTT. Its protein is CASSQPGQGMVYSPLHF.

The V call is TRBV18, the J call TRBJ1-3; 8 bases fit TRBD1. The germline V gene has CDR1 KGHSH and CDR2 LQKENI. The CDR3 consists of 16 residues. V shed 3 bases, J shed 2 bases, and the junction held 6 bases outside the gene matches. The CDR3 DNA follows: TGTGCCAGCTCACCGGGCGGACAGGGTCCTGGAAACACCATATATTTT. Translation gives CASSPGGQGPGNTIYF.

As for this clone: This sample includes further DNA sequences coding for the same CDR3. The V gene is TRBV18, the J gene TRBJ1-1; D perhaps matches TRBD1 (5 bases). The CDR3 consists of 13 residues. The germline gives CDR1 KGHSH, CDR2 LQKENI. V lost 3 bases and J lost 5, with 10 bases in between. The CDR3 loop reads CASSPGRGTEAFF. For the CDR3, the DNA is TGTGCCAGCTCACCGGGTCGGGGGACTGAAGCTTTCTTT.

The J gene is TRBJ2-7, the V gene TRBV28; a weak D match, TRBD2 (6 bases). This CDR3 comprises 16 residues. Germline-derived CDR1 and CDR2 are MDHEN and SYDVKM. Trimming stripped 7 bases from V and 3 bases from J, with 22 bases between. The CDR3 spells CASTQMRGSINYEQYF. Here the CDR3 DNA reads TGTGCCAGCACCCAAATGCGGGGTTCAATCAACTACGAGCAGTACTTC.

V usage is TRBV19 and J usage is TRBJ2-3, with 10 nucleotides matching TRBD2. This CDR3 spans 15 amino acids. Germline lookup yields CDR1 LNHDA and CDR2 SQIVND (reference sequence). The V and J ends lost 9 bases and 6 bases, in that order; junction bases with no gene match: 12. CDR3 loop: CASRPLSSGSDTQYF. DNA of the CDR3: TGTGCCAGCAGGCCCCTTTCTAGCGGGAGTGATACGCAGTATTTT.

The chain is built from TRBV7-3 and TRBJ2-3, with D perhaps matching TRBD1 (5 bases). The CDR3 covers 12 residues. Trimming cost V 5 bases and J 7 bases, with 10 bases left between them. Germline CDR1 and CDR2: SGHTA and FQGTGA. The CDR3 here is CASSQGRHTQYF. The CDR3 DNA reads TGTGCCAGCAGCCAGGGTAGACATACGCAGTATTTT.

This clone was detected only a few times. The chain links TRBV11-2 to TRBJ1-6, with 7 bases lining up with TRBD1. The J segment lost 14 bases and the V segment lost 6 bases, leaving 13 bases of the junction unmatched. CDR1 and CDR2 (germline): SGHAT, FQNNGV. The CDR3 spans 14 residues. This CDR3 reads CASRRDSRTGALHF. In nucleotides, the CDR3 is TGTGCCAGCAGGCGGGACAGCCGTACAGGGGCCCTCCACTTT.